The 23 T cell receptor beta chains presented below share a single source sample, sequenced in a study of CXCR3-negative and CXCR3-positive naive CD8 T cells. The TRB cDNA libraries were prepared by 5' RACE with UMI labels. For each CDR3 protein, TCRdb gives one entry from its re-call of the 5' RACE reads, without DNA. The specimen's table records tens of thousands of distinct CDR3 sequences. The sample taken for sequencing was naive CXCR3- CD8+ T cells from blood. Subset specified: CD45RO-CCR7+CD27+CD95- naive CD8+ T cells lacking CXCR3 (TNR3-). All receptors derive from a human donor in good health. Some clones in this sample may be carry-over from other donors' samples.

The chain carries TRBV2 and TRBJ2-1; the TCRdb D gene call, TRBD2, has no DNA to confirm it. In germline, CDR1 is SNHLY, CDR2 FYNNEI. This CDR3 is 16 amino acids long. The CDR3 reads CASSEAGLAGVEEQFF.

The V and J genes are TRBV4-3 and TRBJ1-3. This CDR3 contains 15 residues. Germline V gene lookup returns CDR1 LGHNA and CDR2 YSLEER. The chain's CDR3 is CASSVDYSAGNTIYF.

The genes are TRBV6-5 and TRBJ2-3; no DNA is available, so the TRBD1 call from TCRdb remains unchecked. The CDR3 is made up of 14 amino acids. Germline CDR1 MNHEY, CDR2 SVGAGI. CDR3 loop: CASRLLGQGHREYF.

The J gene is TRBJ2-3, the V gene TRBV6-5; the D gene TCRdb calls, TRBD1, cannot be checked with no DNA. Germline loops: CDR1 MNHEY, CDR2 SVGAGI. The CDR3 is 13 residues long. This chain's CDR3 is CASTGGSTDTQYF.

The rearrangement uses TRBV15 and TRBJ2-1; as DNA is missing, the TRBD2 call by TCRdb cannot be tested. This CDR3 is built from 14 residues. In germline, CDR1 is LNHNV, CDR2 YYDKDF (reference sequence). CDR3 in amino acids: CATLLGSGSVEQFF.

The chain employs TRBV5-5 and TRBJ2-7. There are 13 residues in the CDR3. The germline V gene has CDR1 SGHKS and CDR2 YYEKEE (reference sequence). The CDR3 region is CASSLEVPYEQYF.

The rearrangement links TRBV7-8 to TRBJ1-5; TCRdb indicates TRBD1, and absent DNA this call remains unverified. CDR1 and CDR2 from the germline V gene are SGHVS and FQNEAQ. The CDR3 length is 15 residues. CDR3 region: CASSFLGEGNQPQHF.

This rearrangement joins TRBV9 to TRBJ2-5; TCRdb's D gene call, TRBD2, goes unchecked for lack of DNA. Looked up from germline, CDR1 is SGDLS and CDR2 is YYNGEE. This CDR3 spans 15 amino acids. This CDR3 is CASSVSGSGVETQYF.

The rearrangement joins TRBV5-6 to TRBJ2-1; the D call of TRBD2 rests on TCRdb alone, since no DNA is present to check it. Per the germline V gene, CDR1 is SGHDT and CDR2 is YYEEEE. This CDR3 contains 16 residues. The CDR3 is CASSSRLAGPYNEQFF.

V usage is TRBV6-5 and J usage is TRBJ2-3; the TRBD2 assignment by TCRdb is unverifiable without DNA. The CDR3 totals 13 residues. Germline V gives CDR1 MNHEY, CDR2 SVGAGI. CDR3 amino acids: CASMAGLPDTQYF.

The V gene is TRBV6-5, the J gene TRBJ1-1; as DNA is missing, the TRBD1 call by TCRdb cannot be tested. CDR3 length: 18 amino acids. Germline V gives CDR1 MNHEY, CDR2 SVGAGI. CDR3 protein: CASSYSISGGAQNTEAFF.

This sequence joins TRBV6-5 and TRBJ2-1. CDR1 is MNHEY, CDR2 SVGAGI, per germline. The CDR3 length is 14 residues. CDR3 sequence reads: CASSYSGSNNEQFF.

The chain couples TRBV29-1 to TRBJ2-1; the D call from TCRdb, TRBD1, cannot be confirmed without DNA. This CDR3 region has 17 residues. Germline CDR1 reads SQVTM; CDR2 reads ANQGSEA. This chain's CDR3 is CSVEWTGGAFAGNEQFF.

The gene calls are TRBV1 and TRBJ2-1; with no DNA, the TCRdb D assignment of TRBD2 cannot be verified. TRBV1 is a listed pseudogene. The CDR3 is made up of 16 amino acids. The CDR3 reads CTSSRASGETYNEQFF.

V usage is TRBV6-5 and J usage is TRBJ2-7; TCRdb names TRBD2, which stays unverified in the absence of DNA. The CDR3 is 15 amino acids. Germline V CDR1 and CDR2: MNHEY, SVGAGI. This chain's CDR3 is CASSYTDGGSYEQYF.

The J gene is TRBJ1-1, the V gene TRBV25-1; TCRdb reports TRBD1, a call that lacks DNA to check it against. The germline CDR1 and CDR2 sequences are MGHDK and SYGVNS. The CDR3 covers 14 residues. The CDR3 protein is CASSPLQGEAEAFF.

V usage is TRBV5-1 and J usage is TRBJ2-7; TCRdb designates TRBD1, a call that cannot be tested without DNA. The CDR3 totals 15 residues. Germline V CDR1 and CDR2: SGHRS, YFSETQ. The CDR3 protein is CANSPFRDRGPEQYF.

V usage is TRBV7-2 and J usage is TRBJ2-5; lacking DNA, the TRBD2 call made by TCRdb goes unchecked. Per the germline V gene, CDR1 is SGHTA and CDR2 is FQGNSA. The length of the CDR3 is 17 residues. The CDR3: CASSLGRAGSYQETQYF.

This chain joins TRBV29-1 and TRBJ2-1; the TCRdb call, TRBD1, lacks DNA for checking. The CDR3 runs to 17 residues. CDR1 and CDR2 from the germline V gene are SQVTM and ANQGSEA. The CDR3 region is CSVEGGHGGGSYNEQFF.

This chain joins TRBV3-1 and TRBJ2-5; TCRdb lists TRBD2, though no DNA is available to test this call. CDR1 and CDR2 (germline): LGHDT, YNNKEL (reference sequence). The CDR3 runs to 15 residues. The CDR3 spells CASSREGLAKETQYF.

The rearrangement links TRBV9 to TRBJ1-5; the D call from TCRdb, TRBD1, cannot be confirmed without DNA. The CDR3 loop spans 14 amino acids. The V gene's germline CDR1 is SGDLS and CDR2 YYNGEE. The CDR3 loop reads CASSPGGFNQPQHF.

The chain links TRBV7-9 to TRBJ2-1; the TRBD1 assignment by TCRdb is unverifiable without DNA. Germline V CDR1 and CDR2: SEHNR, FQNEAQ (reference sequence). The CDR3 totals 14 residues. CDR3 sequence: CASSLVPIRNEQFF. The variable domain in full, completed from reference TRBV7-9 and TRBJ2-1, reads DTGVSQNPRHKITKRGQNVTFRCDPISEHNRLYWYRQTLGQGPEFLTYFQNEAQLEKSRLLSDRFSAERPKGSFSTLEIQRTEQGDSAMYLCASSLVPIRNEQFFGPGTRLTVL.

The CDR3 here is CASSRQRGGRDTQYF. The chain combines TRBV19 with TRBJ2-3; TCRdb's D gene call, TRBD2, goes unchecked for lack of DNA. CDR1 and CDR2 from the germline V gene are LNHDA and SQIVND (reference sequence). CDR3 length equals 15 residues.